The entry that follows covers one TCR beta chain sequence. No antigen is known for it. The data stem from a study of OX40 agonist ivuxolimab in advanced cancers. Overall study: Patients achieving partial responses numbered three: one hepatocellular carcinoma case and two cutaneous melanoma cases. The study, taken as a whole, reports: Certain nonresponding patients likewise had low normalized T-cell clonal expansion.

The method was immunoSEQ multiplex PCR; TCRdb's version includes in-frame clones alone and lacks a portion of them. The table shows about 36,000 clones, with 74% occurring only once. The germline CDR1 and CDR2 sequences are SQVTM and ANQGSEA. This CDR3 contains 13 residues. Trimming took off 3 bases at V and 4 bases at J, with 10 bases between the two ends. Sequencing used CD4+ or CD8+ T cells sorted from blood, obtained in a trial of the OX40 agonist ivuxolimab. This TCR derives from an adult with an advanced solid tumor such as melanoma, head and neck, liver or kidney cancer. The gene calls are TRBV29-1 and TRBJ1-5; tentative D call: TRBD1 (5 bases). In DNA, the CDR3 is TGCAGCGTTGACAGGGATAGGAATCAGCCCCAGCATTTT. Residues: CSVDRDRNQPQHF.